A single sample is the source of the 8 T cell receptor beta chains below, sequenced in a study of T cell clones after liver transplantation. Sequencing used immunoSEQ multiplex PCR; TCRdb keeps in-frame clones, though not all of them. The sample holds tens of thousands of clones, approximately 87% seen once. Here the sequenced sample was CD4+ T cells from blood, taken at the 22-month timepoint. The receptors here all came from a human patient who received a liver transplant. Some T cells may be provided by the graft donor.

The rearrangement joins TRBV7-8 to TRBJ2-7; D possibly corresponds to TRBD1 (5 bases). Looked up from germline, CDR1 is SGHVS and CDR2 is FQNEAQ. CDR3 length equals 15 residues. Trimming stripped 4 bases from V and 2 bases from J, with 15 bases between. The CDR3 bases are TGTGCCAGCAGCTCATCGCTACAGGAAACCTACGAGCAGTACTTC. Amino acids: CASSSSLQETYEQYF.

The V and J genes are TRBV9 and TRBJ2-3; D might be TRBD1 or TRBD2, each matching 5 bases. The V end lost 0 bases, the J end lost 5 bases, and 13 bases lay between the germline ends. Germline V gives CDR1 SGDLS, CDR2 YYNGEE. The CDR3 extends over 15 amino acids. The CDR3 sequence is CASSVGDGGVDTQYF. The CDR3 DNA follows: TGTGCCAGCAGCGTAGGGGACGGTGGAGTAGATACGCAGTATTTT.

Worth noting for this clone: One base separates it from a far larger clone, so it is likely a read error. V gene TRBV11-1 combines with J gene TRBJ2-7, with 8 bases identical to TRBD2. Germline-derived CDR1 and CDR2 are SGHAT and FQDESV (reference sequence). This CDR3 spans 13 amino acids. J was trimmed by 3 bases and V by 5 bases; bases with no gene match: 3. The CDR3 loop reads CASSVTSGYEQYF. The CDR3 coding sequence is TGTGCCAGCAGCGTAACTAGCGGCTACGAGCAGTACTTC.

For the CDR3, the DNA is TGTGCCAGCAGCTTGATGCTAGCTGGGGCAGAGACCCAGTACTTC. It specifies CASSLMLAGAETQYF. The V call is TRBV7-2, the J call TRBJ2-5, with D possibly being TRBD1 or TRBD2 (5 bases each). This CDR3 comprises 15 residues. Germline CDR1 and CDR2: SGHTA and FQGNSA. Trimming shortened V by 3 bases and J by 4 bases, and 15 bases separated the two germline ends.

The chain links TRBV7-2 to TRBJ2-1; no clear D gene. V shed 0 bases and J shed 3 bases, with 12 bases lying between them. Germline loops: CDR1 SGHTA, CDR2 FQGNSA. CDR3 size: 16 residues. CDR3 sequence: CASSLARHTIYNEQFF. DNA for the CDR3: TGTGCCAGCAGCTTAGCGCGTCATACTATCTACAATGAGCAGTTCTTC.

The chain links TRBV5-1 to TRBJ2-1; the D gene is possibly TRBD1 (5 bases). The germline gives CDR1 SGHRS, CDR2 YFSETQ. The germline V and J ends were trimmed by 0 bases and 4 bases, with 8 bases remaining between them. This CDR3 contains 14 residues. CDR3 protein: CASSLGGGYNEQFF. The CDR3, as DNA: TGCGCCAGCAGCTTGGGGGGCGGATACAATGAGCAGTTCTTC.

The rearrangement links TRBV19 to TRBJ2-2, with D unresolved. The CDR3 loop spans 16 amino acids. The germline gives CDR1 LNHDA, CDR2 SQIVND (reference sequence). V was shortened by 5 bases and J by 2 bases, with 15 bases between the two germline ends. CDR3 nucleotide sequence: TGTGCCAGTAGTCCCCGTCGTCGCTATAACACCGGGGAGCTGTTTTTT. Amino acids: CASSPRRRYNTGELFF.

The rearrangement joins TRBV6-5 to TRBJ1-5; unclear D gene. This CDR3 region has 12 residues. The germline gives CDR1 MNHEY, CDR2 SVGAGI. Trimming cost V 4 bases and J 4 bases, with 5 bases left between them. For the CDR3, the DNA is TGTGCCAGCAGTTCCCCGAATCAGCCCCAGCATTTT. As protein: CASSSPNQPQHF.